This T cell receptor (beta chain) derives from a study of CD8+ T cells in alopecia areata. Study observations and caveats: An increase in clonality over normal scalp was evident in lesional scalp, especially alopecia totalis/universalis.

Germline V gene lookup returns CDR1 MGHDK and CDR2 SYGVNS. The CDR3 contains 14 residues. Germline trimming cut 4 bases from V and 8 bases from J; bases unmatched to any gene: 4. Alopecia areata patients gave lesional scalp punch biopsies and peripheral blood samples. The authors extracted RNA and reverse transcribed it into cDNA as the sequencing template. Sequencing used immunoSEQ multiplex PCR; TCRdb keeps in-frame clones, though not all of them. The sample shows 120,000 or so clones, around 50% of them seen only once. This clone showed up just a few times. Its matching antigen is unknown. The chain links TRBV25-1 to TRBJ2-1; 11 bases line up with TRBD1. The receptor was isolated from a human donor with alopecia areata. The material sequenced was NKG2D-low CD8+ T cells sorted from blood. The CDR3 region is CASSAGTGGYEQFF. The DNA for the CDR3 is TGTGCCAGCAGTGCCGGGACAGGGGGGTATGAGCAGTTCTTC.